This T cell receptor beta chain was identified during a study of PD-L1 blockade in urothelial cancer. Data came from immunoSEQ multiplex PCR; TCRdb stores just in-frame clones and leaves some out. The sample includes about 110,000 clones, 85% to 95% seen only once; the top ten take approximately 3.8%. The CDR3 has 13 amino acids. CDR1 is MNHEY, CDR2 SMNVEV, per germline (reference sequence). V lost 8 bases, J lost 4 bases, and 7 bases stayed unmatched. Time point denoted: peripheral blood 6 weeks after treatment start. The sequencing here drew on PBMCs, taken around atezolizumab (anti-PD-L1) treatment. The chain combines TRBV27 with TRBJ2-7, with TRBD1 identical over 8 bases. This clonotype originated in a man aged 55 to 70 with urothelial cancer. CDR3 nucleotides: TGTGCCAGCGTGGGCAGGGGGCTTTACGAGCAGTACTTC. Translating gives CASVGRGLYEQYF.